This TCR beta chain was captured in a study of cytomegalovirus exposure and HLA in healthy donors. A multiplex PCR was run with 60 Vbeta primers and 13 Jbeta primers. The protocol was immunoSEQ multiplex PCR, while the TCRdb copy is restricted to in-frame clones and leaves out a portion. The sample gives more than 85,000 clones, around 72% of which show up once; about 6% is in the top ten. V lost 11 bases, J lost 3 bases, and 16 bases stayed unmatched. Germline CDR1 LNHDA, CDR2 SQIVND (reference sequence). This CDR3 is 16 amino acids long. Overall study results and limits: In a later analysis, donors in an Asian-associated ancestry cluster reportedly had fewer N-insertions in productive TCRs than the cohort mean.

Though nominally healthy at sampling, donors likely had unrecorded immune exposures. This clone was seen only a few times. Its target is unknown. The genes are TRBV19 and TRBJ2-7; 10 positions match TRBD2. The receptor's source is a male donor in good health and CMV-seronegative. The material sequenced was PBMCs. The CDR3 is CASKASGSLFIYEQYF. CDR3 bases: TGTGCCTCGAAAGCTAGCGGGAGCCTATTCATCTACGAGCAGTACTTC.